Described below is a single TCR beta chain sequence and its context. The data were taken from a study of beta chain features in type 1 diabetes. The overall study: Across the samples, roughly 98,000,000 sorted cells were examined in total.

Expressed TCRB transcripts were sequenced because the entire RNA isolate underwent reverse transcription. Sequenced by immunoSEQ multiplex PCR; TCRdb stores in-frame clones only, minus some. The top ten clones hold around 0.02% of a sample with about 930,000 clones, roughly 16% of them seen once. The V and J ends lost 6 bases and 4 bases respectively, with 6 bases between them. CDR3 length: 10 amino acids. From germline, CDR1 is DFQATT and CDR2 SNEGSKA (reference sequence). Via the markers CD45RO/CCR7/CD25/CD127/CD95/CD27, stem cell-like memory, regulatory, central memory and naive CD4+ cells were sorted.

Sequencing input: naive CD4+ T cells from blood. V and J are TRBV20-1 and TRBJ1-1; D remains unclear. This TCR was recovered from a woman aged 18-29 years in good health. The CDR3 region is CSAGSTEAFF. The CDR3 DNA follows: TGCAGTGCAGGGTCCACTGAAGCTTTCTTT.